The T cell receptor beta chain under discussion was sequenced for a study of T cells after yellow fever vaccination. Findings and limits, study-wide: CD4 and CD8 compartments shared a small share of clonotypes. Though weaker, the secondary response peaked faster, on day 5 versus 15. In FACS-sorted repertoires, abundant clonotypes from the bulk population could appear as contaminants.

Each CDR3 protein is one row after TCRdb ran MiXCR on the 5' RACE reads. The data hold about 630,000 distinct CDR3 sequences, with 9% to 15% observed a single time. Trimming took 1 base from V and 5 from J; bases not matched to a gene: 1. CDR1 and CDR2 from the germline V gene are SGHRS and YFSETQ. CDR3 length equals 14 residues. The sample holds many counts of this clonotype. Antigen specificity is unknown. The chain recombines TRBV5-1 with TRBJ2-7; 12 nucleotides line up with TRBD2. The receptor was derived from a young man who received the YFV17D yellow fever vaccine. The sequencing here drew on PBMCs, taken on the day of the yellow fever booster vaccination. In nucleotides, the CDR3 is TGCGCCAGCAGCTTGCTAGCGGGAGGGCACGAGCAGTACTTC. Translated, it gives CASSLLAGGHEQYF.